This is a list of T cell receptor beta chains from one sample in a study of cytomegalovirus exposure and HLA in healthy donors. Repertoires were generated with immunoSEQ multiplex PCR, while TCRdb's copy carries only in-frame clones and drops some. Among 99,000 or so clones listed, 70% to 75% were seen once. The sequenced material came from PBMCs. Receptors originate from a middle-aged man in good health and CMV-seronegative. Both conserved end residues are part of each CDR3. D genes are given only for firm matches. Rows may omit the clone size; those that give it use once, few, many or a size class.

d_call	v_call	clone_size	j_call	cdr3_nt	cdr3_aa
-	TRBV7-2	-	TRBJ1-5	TGTGCCAGCAGCTCTTCCCCTAGCTACCAGCATTTT	CASSSSPSYQHF
-	TRBV4-3	-	TRBJ2-7	TGCGCCAGCAGCCAAGGCAGGGCCTACGAGCAGTACTTC	CASSQGRAYEQYF
TRBD1	TRBV28	many	TRBJ2-4	TGTGCCAGCAACGCCGGGACAGCGGAACCCGAAAACATTCAGTACTTC	CASNAGTAEPENIQYF
TRBD2	TRBV4-1	-	TRBJ2-1	TGCGCCAGCAGCCTTTTGGGACTATACAATGAGCAGTTCTTC	CASSLLGLYNEQFF
-	TRBV6-1	-	TRBJ2-7	TGTGCCAGCACTCGTGCGCGGGGAAGCCCCTACGAGCAGTACTTC	CASTRARGSPYEQYF
-	TRBV4-3	-	TRBJ2-5	TGCGCCAGCAGCCAAGATCCCGCGGAGACCCAGTACTTC	CASSQDPAETQYF
-	TRBV7-9	few	TRBJ2-5	TGTGCCAGCAGCTATCCTGGGGCCGGGGAGACCCAGTACTTC	CASSYPGAGETQYF
TRBD2	TRBV7-9	-	TRBJ2-7	TGTGCCAGTTCTAGCGGGGAGAACTACGAGCAGTACTTC	CASSSGENYEQYF
TRBD2	TRBV10-3	-	TRBJ2-7	TGTGCCATGGGGACTAGCGGAACCTACGAGCAGTACTTC	CAMGTSGTYEQYF
-	TRBV27	-	TRBJ1-4	TGTGCCAGCAGTCTAGCTTCATCCGATGAAAAACTGTTTTTT	CASSLASSDEKLFF
TRBD2	TRBV28	-	TRBJ2-7	TGTGCCAGCATTCCTAGCGGGGGGATCGACTACGAGCAGTACTTC	CASIPSGGIDYEQYF
-	TRBV28	-	TRBJ2-7	TGTGCCAGCAGTTTTTTTCAGGGGGGCTACGAGCAGTACTTC	CASSFFQGGYEQYF
TRBD2	TRBV19	-	TRBJ2-3	TGTGCCAGTAGTATTGAGACTAGCGGGGGCGTCACAGATACGCAGTATTTT	CASSIETSGGVTDTQYF
-	TRBV4-3	-	TRBJ1-1	TGCGCCAGCAGCCAAGATTTGAGCAGCAGCGGCACTGAAGCTTTCTTT	CASSQDLSSSGTEAFF
-	TRBV4-2	-	TRBJ1-3	TGTGCCAGCAGCCAAGTAGGGGAAGGAAACACCATATATTTT	CASSQVGEGNTIYF
-	TRBV5-6	-	TRBJ2-3	TGTGCCAGCAGCTTGGTTACCGGGGACACAGATACGCAGTATTTT	CASSLVTGDTDTQYF
-	TRBV5-1	-	TRBJ2-1	TGCGCCAGCAGCTTGGGATCCAGCTCCTACAATGAGCAGTTCTTC	CASSLGSSSYNEQFF
-	TRBV23-1	-	TRBJ1-6	TGCGCCAGCAGGGACAGTTATTCACCCCTCCACTTT	CASRDSYSPLHF
-	TRBV6-5	-	TRBJ1-3	TGTGCCAGCAGTTACTCAGACAGCTTCTCTGGAAACACCATATATTTT	CASSYSDSFSGNTIYF
TRBD2	TRBV27	-	TRBJ2-7	TGTGCCAGCAGCGTAATAGCGGGGACCCTCTACGAGCAGTACTTC	CASSVIAGTLYEQYF
-	TRBV7-9	-	TRBJ2-3	TGTGCCAGCACCCTAGGGGCAGGGAAAACAGATACGCAGTATTTT	CASTLGAGKTDTQYF
TRBD1	TRBV6-5	few	TRBJ2-7	TGTGCCAGCAGTTTCGGACAGGGAAGCTCCTACGAGCAGTACTTC	CASSFGQGSSYEQYF
-	TRBV6-5	-	TRBJ1-2	TGTGCCAGCAGTTATTTCCGGACAGAGAGCTATGGCTACACCTTC	CASSYFRTESYGYTF
TRBD2	TRBV19	-	TRBJ2-3	TGTGCCACCGGACTAGCGGGATTCACAGATACGCAGTATTTT	CATGLAGFTDTQYF
-	TRBV21-1	-	TRBJ2-7	TGTGCCAGCAGCATCCGGGACAGGTCCCGTCACTCCTACGAGCAGTACTTC	CASSIRDRSRHSYEQYF
TRBD2	TRBV11-3	-	TRBJ2-1	TGTGCCAGCAGCGGAGAGACTAGCGGGAGCTATGAGCAGTTCTTC	CASSGETSGSYEQFF
TRBD1	TRBV28	-	TRBJ1-5	TGTGCCAGCAGGACAGGGTGGAATCAGCCCCAGCATTTT	CASRTGWNQPQHF
TRBD2	TRBV7-2	-	TRBJ2-7	TGTGCCAGCAGCTCCAGCGGGAGGGGGCAGTACTTC	CASSSSGRGQYF
TRBD1	TRBV7-9	-	TRBJ1-4	TGTGCCAGCAGCTTAGCGGACAGGGGGCTAAATGAAAAACTGTTTTTT	CASSLADRGLNEKLFF
-	TRBV21-1	-	TRBJ1-1	TGTGCCAGCACCGGGCAAAGATTTCTAGGTCCGGGGGGCACTGAAGCTTTCTTT	CASTGQRFLGPGGTEAFF
-	TRBV15	-	TRBJ1-4	TGTGCCACTAGAGATCCACCAACTAATGAAAAACTGTTTTTT	CATRDPPTNEKLFF
TRBD1	TRBV4-1	few	TRBJ1-4	TGCGCCAGCAGCCAAGTTTGGCACAGGGGGAATGAAAAACTGTTTTTT	CASSQVWHRGNEKLFF
TRBD1	TRBV10-2	-	TRBJ1-5	TGCGCCAGCAACCCGGGAGGGGGCGAGGAGCCCCAGCATTTT	CASNPGGGEEPQHF
-	TRBV21-1	once	TRBJ2-7	TGTGCCAGCAGCAATGCATGTGATAGCAGTCGCGAGCAGTACTTC	CASSNACDSSREQYF
TRBD1	TRBV4-1	-	TRBJ2-7	TGCGCCAGCAGCCAAGTCGGTCACAGGGGTGGCGAGCAGTACTTC	CASSQVGHRGGEQYF
-	TRBV27	-	TRBJ2-7	TGTGCCAGCCGGGGGGCGGGGGCGGTCTACGAGCAGTACTTC	CASRGAGAVYEQYF
-	TRBV5-4	-	TRBJ2-7	TGTGCCAGCAGCTTGTGGCACTACTCCTACGAGCAGTACTTC	CASSLWHYSYEQYF
TRBD1	TRBV7-8	once	TRBJ2-5	TGTGCCAGCAGCCTGACAGGGAGCCAGCTACAAGAGACCCAGTACTTC	CASSLTGSQLQETQYF
TRBD2	TRBV5-4	-	TRBJ2-3	TGTGCCAGCACCCCGGGACTAGCGGGGGGGCGGTCTACGCAGTATTTT	CASTPGLAGGRSTQYF
TRBD1	TRBV7-9	-	TRBJ2-3	TGTGCCAGCAGCTCGGTCCCGGGACAGAAGACCACAGATACGCAGTATTTT	CASSSVPGQKTTDTQYF
-	TRBV5-8	-	TRBJ2-3	TGTGCCAGCAGCTTGAGGCTAGCGGATACGCAGTATTTT	CASSLRLADTQYF
-	TRBV7-2	-	TRBJ1-5	TGTGCCAGCAGCCGGGAGGGAGGTCGCAATCAGCCCCAGCATTTT	CASSREGGRNQPQHF
-	TRBV6-4	few	TRBJ2-1	TGTGCCAGCAGTATCGGGGGCTACAATGAGCAGTTCTTC	CASSIGGYNEQFF
TRBD2	TRBV29-1	-	TRBJ2-2	TGCAGCGTTGGGGAGGCTAGCGGGAACACCGGGGAGCTGTTTTTT	CSVGEASGNTGELFF
TRBD1	TRBV19	-	TRBJ2-7	TGTGCCAGTAGTATGGGGACAGGGCGCTACTACGAGCAGTACTTC	CASSMGTGRYYEQYF
TRBD1	TRBV18	-	TRBJ1-2	TGTGCCAGCTCACCACCGGGACAGGGGAGTTTGAACTATGGCTACACCTTC	CASSPPGQGSLNYGYTF
-	TRBV5-1	-	TRBJ2-1	TGCGCCAGCAGCGAGCAGGGATCCTACAATGAGCAGTTCTTC	CASSEQGSYNEQFF
-	TRBV4-3	-	TRBJ2-2	TGCGCCAGCAGCCAGTCTAAATTTGGCGGGGAGCTGTTTTTT	CASSQSKFGGELFF
TRBD2	TRBV19	few	TRBJ2-1	TGTGCCAGTAGTTCTCCCACCCCGGGACTAATTTCCCATGAGCAGTTCTTC	CASSSPTPGLISHEQFF
-	TRBV2	-	TRBJ2-7	TGTGCCAGCAGTACTGGCCCACGAGGTCGTGAGCAGTACTTC	CASSTGPRGREQYF
TRBD2	TRBV14	-	TRBJ2-3	TGTGCCAGCAGCCATTTTGCCGGGGGGAGCACAGATACGCAGTATTTT	CASSHFAGGSTDTQYF
-	TRBV5-5	few	TRBJ2-7	TGTGCCAGCAGCTGGAACGCACAGGCCTACGAGCAGTACTTC	CASSWNAQAYEQYF
-	TRBV30	-	TRBJ1-1	TGTGCCATACGGGAGAACACTGAAGCTTTCTTT	CAIRENTEAFF
-	TRBV7-2	-	TRBJ2-3	TGTGCCAGCAGCTCGTCCGGGAGACAACGCGCCGATACGCAGTATTTT	CASSSSGRQRADTQYF